The entry below describes one T cell receptor (beta chain). The specificity of this receptor is unknown. Base quality data are lacking; no much larger clone is found one base away. This entry belongs to a study of blood T cells in healthy people across ages (dated by TCRdb to about 2015). Notes on the research overall: Template switching captured roughly one uniquely barcoded TCR beta cDNA molecule per two T cells in model experiments. To track age-related changes in TCR beta repertoire diversity, the study relied on deep sequencing normalized with unique cDNA molecular identifiers. The donors were split into four age groups: young (average around 15 years), middle-aged (about 40), aged (roughly 68) and long-lived (approximately 89). To avoid experimental bias, donors of different ages were distributed randomly across sequencing lanes. The study analyzed two additional independent replicas of 1 million unique cDNA reads from the same blood draw for two donors, one aged 18 to 30 and one aged 80 or older. General conclusions and limits of the study: Estimates of total diversity based on one million sequenced T cells were regarded as lower bounds and as underestimates. Observed TCR beta diversity per million T cells fell roughly linearly with age, and a significant reduction was already apparent by age around 40. Because the CMV infection status of the donors was unknown, age-related changes in expanded clonotypes may potentially have been confounded. The long-lived group showed more naive CD4+ T cells, fewer expanded clones and increased TCR diversity than the aged group, suggesting age selection. Bulk unsorted PBMC profiling prevented conclusive comparison of naive and antigen-experienced compartments. The percentage of naive T cells measured by flow cytometry correlated strongly with observed TCR beta diversity.

The germline ends are 12 bases apart after V is trimmed by 6 bases and J by 3 bases. The germline V gene (reference sequence) specifies MNHNY as CDR1 and SVGAGI as CDR2. Measured from the cysteine to the phenylalanine, the CDR3 is 14 residues long. Solely the CDR3 DNA is kept, with 42 bases framed from the first base. Donors were 40 or so systemically healthy Caucasian individuals from Russia aged roughly 6 to 95 years. Each donor gave roughly 9.5 milliliters of peripheral blood, collected into EDTA-treated Vacutainer tubes. Ficoll-Paque density-gradient centrifugation was used to isolate PBMCs, with at least 6.5 million per sample. Trizol reagent was used to extract total RNA from PBMCs, with at least 6 micrograms per sample. Naive CD45RAhigh/CD27high T cell percentages were measured by flow cytometry on a PBMC aliquot from every donor. Library preparation employed 5' RACE. TCRdb records Illumina HiSeq 2500 as the sequencer. A second PCR of roughly 6 to 11 cycles was run with a J-beta primer mix and a sample-barcoded 5' primer. A unique molecular identifier was introduced onto each TCR beta cDNA molecule by a template-switch 5' adaptor carrying 12 random nucleotides. Each sample yielded at least 2.5 million CDR3-containing paired-end reads. All of the RNA was converted into first-strand cDNA using the Mint cDNA synthesis kit, with a TRBC-specific oligonucleotide serving as the primer. Following uracil-DNA glycosylase treatment, all cDNA underwent a first 18-cycle PCR with the universal primers M1SS and BC2_uni_R. Regarding the original processing steps: Normalization of each sample was performed by random selection of 1 million high-quality reads, each carrying a distinct molecular identifier. Reads with shared molecular identifiers were discarded instead of being binned into consensus sequences. MiTCR, run with a Q25 quality threshold and the strictest error-elimination algorithm, handled CDR3 identification, clonotype clustering and error correction. A nonparametric unseen species model with Euler transformation was used to estimate a lower bound on total TCR beta diversity. TCRdb cleaned the public reads at Q25 with fastp, built clones with MiXCR and kept in-frame beta chains. Here each entry gathers all rows of one CDR3 protein and keeps the most common genes and DNA. These V and J calls derive from TCRdb rather than the authors' analysis. This sample comprises some 900,000 distinct CDR3 sequences, roughly 50% of them detected only once. The ten largest clonotypes hold over 10% of the sample.

The chain joins TRBV6-6 to TRBJ1-5, with no confidently assigned D gene. This receptor was taken from a man aged 25-40 years in good health. Material for sequencing was blood. The CDR3 reads as follows: CASRANSDNQPQHF. The bases read TGTGCCAGCAGGGCTAACAGCGACAATCAGCCCCAGCATTTT.